The rows below give T cell receptor beta chains drawn from one sample of a study of blood T cell repertoires in COVID-19. The method was immunoSEQ multiplex PCR; TCRdb's version includes in-frame clones alone and lacks a portion of them. Of about 380,000 clones listed, 70% to 90% are singletons. The sequencing input was peripheral blood. These receptors were taken from a man aged 35 to 55 with acute or convalescent COVID-19. CDR3s include the opening cysteine and the closing phenylalanine or tryptophan. The D gene is left open where the match is weak. Where a row states a size, it is once, few, many or the class of an expanded clone; other rows omit it.

TRBJ2-7 . . TRBV15 TGTGCCACCAGCAGAGAATTAGCCGGAGAAAACTACGAGCAGTACTTC CATSRELAGENYEQYF
TRBJ1-1 . . TRBV7-3 TGTGCCAGCAGCTTGTCGGGGGGCCTCGGCACTGAAGCTTTCTTT CASSLSGGLGTEAFF
TRBJ2-6 . TRBD1 TRBV28 TGTGCCAGCAGCTACGACAGGGAGTATGCCAACGTCCTGACTTTC CASSYDREYANVLTF
TRBJ1-2 . TRBD1 TRBV29-1 TGCAGCGCCTCGACAGGGGACTATGGCTACACCTTC CSASTGDYGYTF
TRBJ2-2 . TRBD1 TRBV6-5 TGTGCCAGCAGTTACTCACCAGGGGGCTGGACCGGGGAGCTGTTTTTT CASSYSPGGWTGELFF
TRBJ1-1 . . TRBV20-1 TGCAGTGTAGCGTTTAGGACTGAAGCTTTCTTT CSVAFRTEAFF
TRBJ2-7 . . TRBV7-3 TGTGCCAGCAGCTTAGGTGCGCCTTACGAGCAGTACTTC CASSLGAPYEQYF
TRBJ1-2 . TRBD1 TRBV7-2 TGTGCCAGCAGCTTAGTTAGGGGGGGACAGGGCGTACGGTATGGCTACACCTTC CASSLVRGGQGVRYGYTF
TRBJ2-7 . TRBD2 TRBV15 TGTGCCACCAGCAGAATAGCGGGGGGTAACTACGAGCAGTACTTC CATSRIAGGNYEQYF
TRBJ1-1 . . TRBV6-2/TRBV6-3 TGTGCCAGCAGCTTACCCGTCCCTGTCGGGGGGTCGGCTTTCTTT CASSLPVPVGGSAFF
TRBJ1-6 . . TRBV6-4 TGTGCCAGCAGTGACGGTTCAGGGGCCAAATCACCCCTCCACTTT CASSDGSGAKSPLHF
TRBJ1-2 . TRBD1 TRBV30 TGTGCCTGGAGTGAGGGGACAGCCACCTCTAACTATGGCTACACCTTC CAWSEGTATSNYGYTF
TRBJ1-4 . . TRBV2 TGTGCCAGCAGGGAACGCCAGGGAGGTGAAAAACTGTTTTTT CASRERQGGEKLFF
TRBJ1-5 . . TRBV6-1 TGTGCCAGCAGTGACGTAGGGGGTTTAAGCAATCAGCCCCAGCATTTT CASSDVGGLSNQPQHF
TRBJ1-3 . . TRBV28 TGTGCCAGCAGTTTTCTCGGGGGAGCCGGGTCTGGAAACACCATATATTTT CASSFLGGAGSGNTIYF
TRBJ2-5 . . TRBV13 TGTGCCAGCAGCTTAGATGGTGGGGCCGAAGAGACCCAGTACTTC CASSLDGGAEETQYF
TRBJ2-7 . TRBD1 TRBV30 TGTGCCTGGATCCCGGGACAGGGGGAGCAGCAGTACTTC CAWIPGQGEQQYF
TRBJ1-1 . TRBD1 TRBV5-4 TGTGCCAGCAGCCCTGGGACAGCGCCCGGGGGCACTGAAGCTTTCTTT CASSPGTAPGGTEAFF
TRBJ1-5 . . TRBV3-1/TRBV3-2 TGTGCCAGCAGCCAAGAGGCACAGCCCCAGCATTTT CASSQEAQPQHF
TRBJ2-1 . . TRBV5-1 TGCGCCAGCAGCTTGTTTGTGGGAGCTCACAATGAGCAGTTCTTC CASSLFVGAHNEQFF
TRBJ1-1 once TRBD1 TRBV3-1/TRBV3-2 TGTGCCAGCAGCCAAGTGGCAGGGGGAAACACTGAAGCTTTCTTT CASSQVAGGNTEAFF
TRBJ1-1 . . TRBV6-2/TRBV6-3 TGTGCCAGCAGTGGTTACGCAGGGGCCACTGAAGCTTTCTTT CASSGYAGATEAFF
TRBJ1-2 . TRBD1 TRBV28 TGTGCCAGCGGGGTCACTGGGACAGGGCTTAACTATGGCTACACCTTC CASGVTGTGLNYGYTF
TRBJ1-1 . . TRBV19 TGTGCCAGCACCATTACAGCGAACACTGAAGCTTTCTTT CASTITANTEAFF
TRBJ1-2 . . TRBV7-9 TGTGCCAGCAGCTCCACCGGGACACCCTATGGCTACACCTTC CASSSTGTPYGYTF
TRBJ1-1 . . TRBV7-2 TGTGCCAGCAGCTTTACAGGGCTCCCTGAAGCTTTCTTT CASSFTGLPEAFF
TRBJ2-2 . TRBD1 TRBV28 TGTGCCAGCAGTTTCCATTCAGGGGGCAGGACCGGGGAGCTGTTTTTT CASSFHSGGRTGELFF
TRBJ2-7 . . TRBV3-1/TRBV3-2 TGTGCCAGCAGTCCTCGTGCACTAGTCTCCTACGAGCAGTACTTC CASSPRALVSYEQYF
TRBJ1-5 . . TRBV19 TGTGCCAGTAGTATCCCCCGATTCAAGACCGGGACAAGACAGCCCCAGCATTTT CASSIPRFKTGTRQPQHF
TRBJ2-3 . TRBD2 TRBV7-2 TGTGCCAGCAGCTCGCGACTAGCGGGTACAGATACGCAGTATTTT CASSSRLAGTDTQYF
TRBJ1-3 . . TRBV7-2 TGTGCCAGCAGCCCCGGTGCTGGAAACACCATATATTTT CASSPGAGNTIYF
TRBJ2-7 . TRBD2 TRBV28 TGTGCCAGCAGTTATAGCGGGAGTTCCTACGAGCAGTACTTC CASSYSGSSYEQYF
TRBJ1-1 . TRBD1 TRBV6-2/TRBV6-3 TGTGCCAGCAGCAACACAGGGGTAGGGGCTTTCTTT CASSNTGVGAFF
TRBJ2-2 once TRBD2 TRBV5-4 TGTGCCAGCAGCGGCTCATTAGCGGGGGGTAACACCGGGGAGCTGTTTTTT CASSGSLAGGNTGELFF
TRBJ2-6 . . TRBV4-1 TGCGCCAGCAGCCAAGACCTTCCTGCGGGTCTTCTTTCTGGGGCCAACGTCCTGACTTTC CASSQDLPAGLLSGANVLTF
TRBJ1-4 . . TRBV4-2 TGTGCCAGCAGCCTTAACAGGGATGTAAAACTGTTTTTT CASSLNRDVKLFF
TRBJ2-1 . . TRBV11-3 TGTGCCAGCAGCTTAGGCCTCCGACAGGTTGGTGAGCAGTTCTTC CASSLGLRQVGEQFF
TRBJ2-5 once . TRBV14 TGTGCCAGCAGCCAACACGCGGTAGAGACCCAGTACTTC CASSQHAVETQYF
TRBJ1-4 . TRBD1 TRBV4-2 TGTGCCAGCAGCCAAGAGCTGGGACAGACTAATGAAAAACTGTTTTTT CASSQELGQTNEKLFF
TRBJ2-7 . . TRBV6-6 TGTGCCAGCAGTTACTCAACAGGGCCGAGCTCGGGGCAGTACTTC CASSYSTGPSSGQYF
TRBJ2-3 . . TRBV7-9 TGTGCCAGCGGGGCCGGAGCAGATACGCAGTATTTT CASGAGADTQYF
TRBJ2-5 . TRBD2 TRBV2 TGTGCCAGCATTGCCGGGACTAGCGGGAGGGCCGGCCAGACCCAGTACTTC CASIAGTSGRAGQTQYF
TRBJ1-6 . . TRBV6-5 TGTGCCAGCAGGCGTCAGGGAAGTACCAATTCACCCCTCCACTTT CASRRQGSTNSPLHF
TRBJ1-1 . . TRBV11-2 TGTGCCAGCAGCTTAGGGGAGGCGGCAGATCGCGGGGGGACTGAAGCTTTCTTT CASSLGEAADRGGTEAFF
TRBJ1-1 . TRBD1 TRBV3-1/TRBV3-2 TGTGCCAGCAGCCCACAGGGGGGATACACTGAAGCTTTCTTT CASSPQGGYTEAFF
TRBJ2-5 . TRBD2 TRBV11-2 TGTGCCAGCAGCTTACTGAGGGCGGGGGGCAAACAAGAGACCCAGTACTTC CASSLLRAGGKQETQYF